This TCR beta chain was captured by sequencing in a study of coeliac disease. Study summary: Coeliac patients had newly diagnosed active disease, refractory type I disease, or gluten-free diet control.

Assay used: immunoSEQ multiplex PCR; TCRdb lists only in-frame clones, some missing. The sample has some 3,200 clones; around 64% are singletons. In germline, CDR1 is SGHTA, CDR2 FQGNSA. Trimming pared 5 bases from V and 13 bases from J, leaving 18 bases between. The CDR3 contains 13 residues. Findings and limits, study-wide: Control samples showed higher TRB and TRG clonality than intraepithelial and lamina propria samples in active celiac disease. Intraepithelial and lamina propria fractions were not highly pure, so cross-contamination was possible.

In regard to this clone: Its antigen is still unknown.

Sequencing was done on a sample of intraepithelial lymphocytes from the gut. The source of this sequence is a woman aged 40 to 55. V usage is TRBV7-2 and J usage is TRBJ2-1, with a possible D match to TRBD1 (5 bases). The DNA of the CDR3 is TGTGCCAGCAGCAAATGGGGCCCCTTGGGTCAGTTCTTC. Its protein product is CASSKWGPLGQFF.